This TCR beta chain was identified during a study of cytomegalovirus exposure and HLA in healthy donors. Deletions cut 4 bases from V and 7 bases from J, with 19 bases between. Germline CDR1 is MNHEY and CDR2 is SVGAGI. The CDR3 is made up of 15 amino acids. Both 60 Vbeta primers and 13 Jbeta primers went into the PCR. Profiling relied on immunoSEQ multiplex PCR, and the TCRdb table lists in-frame clones only, not all of them. This table holds fewer than 100,000 clones, about 75% found once. The J gene is TRBJ1-2, the V gene TRBV6-5, with D unclear. The receptor was derived from a man between 35 and 55 years old in good health and CMV-seropositive. Sequenced input: PBMCs. CDR3 region: CASSSSRRGTSGYTF. CDR3 in DNA: TGTGCCAGCAGTTCCTCTCGTAGAGGAACTTCTGGCTACACCTTC.